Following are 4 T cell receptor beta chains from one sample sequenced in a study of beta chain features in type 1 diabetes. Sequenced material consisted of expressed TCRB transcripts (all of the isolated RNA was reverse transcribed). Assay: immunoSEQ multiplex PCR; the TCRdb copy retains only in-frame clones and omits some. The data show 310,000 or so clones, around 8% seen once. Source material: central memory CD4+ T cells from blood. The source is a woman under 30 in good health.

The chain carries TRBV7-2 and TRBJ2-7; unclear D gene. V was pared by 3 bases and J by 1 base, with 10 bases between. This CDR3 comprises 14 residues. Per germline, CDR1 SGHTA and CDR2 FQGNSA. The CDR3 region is CASSFSPQSYEQYF. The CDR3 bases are TGTGCCAGCAGCTTCTCTCCACAGTCCTACGAGCAGTACTTC. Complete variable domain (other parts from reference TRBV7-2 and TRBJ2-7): GAGVSQSPSNKVTEKGKDVELRCDPISGHTALYWYRQSLGQGLEFLIYFQGNSAPDKSGLPSDRFSAERTGGSVSTLTIQRTQQEDSAVYLCASSFSPQSYEQYFGPGTRLTVT.

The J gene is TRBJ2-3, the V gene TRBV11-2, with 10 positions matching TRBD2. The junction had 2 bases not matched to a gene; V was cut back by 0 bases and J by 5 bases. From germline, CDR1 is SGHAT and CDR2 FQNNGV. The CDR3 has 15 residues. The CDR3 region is CASSLDLAGVDTQYF. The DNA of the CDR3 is TGTGCCAGCAGCTTAGACCTAGCGGGAGTAGATACGCAGTATTTT.

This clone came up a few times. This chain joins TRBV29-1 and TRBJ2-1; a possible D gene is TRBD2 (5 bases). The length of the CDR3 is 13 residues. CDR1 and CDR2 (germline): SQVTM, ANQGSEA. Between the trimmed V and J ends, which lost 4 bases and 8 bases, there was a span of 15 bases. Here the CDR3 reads CSVARRLVDEQFF. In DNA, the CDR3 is TGCAGCGTTGCCAGGAGGCTGGTAGATGAGCAGTTCTTC.

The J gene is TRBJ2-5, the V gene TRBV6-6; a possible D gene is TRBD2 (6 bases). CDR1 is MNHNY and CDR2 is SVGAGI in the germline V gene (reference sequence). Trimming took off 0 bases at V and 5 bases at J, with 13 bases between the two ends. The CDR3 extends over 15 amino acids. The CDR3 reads CASSYSYRELETQYF. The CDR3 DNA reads TGTGCCAGCAGTTACTCTTACCGGGAGCTGGAGACCCAGTACTTC.